This T cell receptor (beta chain) is drawn from a study of blood T cells in healthy people across ages. This clonotype has only a few counts. This CDR3 has 12 residues. Trimming stripped 0 bases from V and 12 bases from J, with 12 bases between. CDR1 DFQATT and CDR2 SNEGSKA come from the germline V gene (reference sequence). A second PCR, run for about 7 to 11 cycles, used a sample-barcoded 5' primer plus a J-beta primer mix. TCRdb ran MiXCR on the 5' RACE reads and lists one entry per CDR3 protein. The sample contains 1.4 million to 1.5 million distinct CDR3 sequences, 42% of which appear only once. This TCR was recovered from a woman aged 18 to 35 in good health. J is TRBJ2-1 and V is TRBV20-1; D unresolved. The sequenced sample was blood. The CDR3 loop reads CSARDPGYGQFF. The CDR3 DNA follows: TGCAGTGCTAGAGACCCAGGATACGGGCAGTTCTTC.